What follows are 27 T cell receptor beta chains derived from one specimen sequenced in a study of regulatory T cells in long-lasting Graves disease. iRepertoire HTBI primers and Arm-PCR of CDR3 regions built TCR beta libraries. TCRdb independently ran MiXCR on the multiplex PCR reads; one entry per CDR3 protein. The repertoire includes about 320,000 distinct CDR3 sequences, about a sixth of them detected once, and more than 30% sits in the top ten. The time point here: newly diagnosed GD, antithyroid drugs for less than 3 months. PBMC RNA served as the TCR library source. Sequences were derived from peripheral blood mononuclear cells (PBMCs), sampled at new diagnosis, from a patient treated with antithyroid drugs. Source of these receptors: a female donor with Graves disease.

This clonotype came up many times. The J gene is TRBJ2-5, the V gene TRBV9, with a tentative D call TRBD1 (6 bases). The germline CDR1 and CDR2 sequences are SGDLS and YYNGEE. V lost 4 bases to trimming and J lost 4 bases, with 11 bases between them. There are 13 residues in the CDR3. CDR3 sequence (DNA): TGTGCCAGCAGCTCCAGAGGGGGAGAGACCCAGTACTTC. This gives the protein CASSSRGGETQYF.

The chain uses TRBV4-1 and TRBJ1-4; no clear D gene. The CDR3 consists of 13 residues. Germline V gene data show CDR1 as MGHRA and CDR2 as YSYEKL. V lost 2 bases and J lost 8, with 9 bases in between. CDR3 coding DNA: TGCGCCAGCAGCCAATTACGTTCCGAAAAACTGTTTTTT. Protein product: CASSQLRSEKLFF.

Only a few counts were recorded for this clonotype. A much larger clone sits a single nucleotide away, making a read error possible. The V call is TRBV28, the J call TRBJ2-7, with TRBD1 matching 7 bases. CDR1 and CDR2 (germline): MDHEN, SYDVKM. The CDR3 is 15 amino acids. Here the CDR3 reads CASSVQGQRNYELYF. The CDR3 DNA reads TGTGCCAGCAGTGTGCAGGGACAGCGAAATTACGAGCTGTACTTC.

This sequence joins TRBV2 and TRBJ1-3; TRBD1 might be the D (5 bases). V lost 2 bases to trimming and J lost 2 bases, with 10 bases between them. The CDR3 contains 15 residues. In germline, CDR1 is SNHLY, CDR2 FYNNEI. CDR3 in DNA: TGTGCCAGCAGTGAACGGGGGACGCCTGGAAACACCATATATTTT. Translation: CASSERGTPGNTIYF.

This clonotype came up a few times. The V call is TRBV20-1, the J call TRBJ2-3; no reliable D call. The CDR3 is made up of 11 amino acids. V gave up 0 bases and J gave up 10 bases, with 8 bases separating them. Germline V gene lookup returns CDR1 DFQATT and CDR2 SNEGSKA (reference sequence). CDR3: CSAREGHAQYF. CDR3 DNA sequence: TGCAGTGCTAGAGAGGGCCATGCGCAGTATTTT.

There are many counts of this clonotype. This chain joins TRBV28 and TRBJ2-7; D is undetermined. Trimming shortened V by 4 bases and J by 2 bases, and 9 bases separated the two germline ends. The germline V gene encodes CDR1 MDHEN and CDR2 SYDVKM. The CDR3 loop spans 13 amino acids. The chain's CDR3 is CASSSQNPYEQYF. For the CDR3, the DNA is TGTGCCAGCAGTTCGCAGAACCCCTACGAGCAGTACTTC.

At least ten counts were recorded for this clonotype. The rearrangement links TRBV14 to TRBJ2-5, with TRBD1 matching over 7 bases. The germline V gene has CDR1 SGHDN and CDR2 FVKESK. CDR3 size: 13 residues. The V segment lost 7 bases and the J segment 4 bases; nucleotides outside the gene matches: 6. The CDR3 protein is CASKTPGGETQYF. CDR3 nucleotides: TGTGCCAGCAAAACCCCAGGGGGAGAGACCCAGTACTTC.

As for this clonotype: This sequence is one base from a far larger clone and is likely a read error. V gene TRBV6-6 combines with J gene TRBJ2-1; TRBD2 aligns across 8 bases. CDR3 length equals 18 residues. CDR1 and CDR2 from the germline V gene are MNHNY and SVGAGI (reference sequence). J lost 10 bases, V lost 0 bases, and 17 bases had no gene match. The CDR3 coding sequence is TGTGCCAGCAGTTACTCGCTAGCGGGCTCAGAACCCTCAAGCGAGCAGTTCTTC. Amino acids: CASSYSLAGSEPSSEQFF.

This clonotype showed up many times. This chain links TRBV2 with TRBJ1-5; D is ambiguous. Germline loops: CDR1 SNHLY, CDR2 FYNNEI. V gave up 3 bases and J gave up 3 bases, with 9 bases separating them. The CDR3 loop spans 14 amino acids. CDR3 region: CASSDWAVNQPQHF. CDR3 bases: TGTGCCAGCAGTGATTGGGCGGTCAATCAGCCCCAGCATTTT.

Comments on this clonotype: A single base is all that separates this from a far larger clone, so a read error is likely. The V and J genes are TRBV11-2 and TRBJ2-3; D might be TRBD1 or TRBD2, each matching 7 bases. The germline gives CDR1 SGHAT, CDR2 FQNNGV. The CDR3 consists of 15 residues. CDR3 coding DNA: TGTGCCAGCAGCTTGGGGGGGACAGCCTACAATGAGCAGCTCTTC. Translating gives CASSLGGTAYNEQLF.

This clonotype showed up many times. CDR3 protein: CASSLRSTSYEQYF. CDR3 nucleotides: TGCGCCAGCAGCTTGCGCAGTACCTCCTACGAGCAGTACTTC. The gene calls are TRBV5-1 and TRBJ2-7; no definite D call. V was shortened by 1 base and J by 0 bases, with 8 bases between the two germline ends. Germline V gene sequence: CDR1 SGHRS, CDR2 YFSETQ. The length of the CDR3 is 14 residues.

The V call is TRBV28, the J call TRBJ1-1; D is ambiguous. The V gene lost 7 bases and the J gene lost 5 bases, with 14 bases spanning the gap. Germline values: CDR1 MDHEN, CDR2 SYDVKM. This CDR3 has 13 amino acids. Here the CDR3 reads CASIRPFGTEAFF. CDR3 nucleotide sequence: TGTGCCAGCATACGACCCTTTGGGACTGAAGCTTTCTTT.

This clonotype was counted a few times. The CDR3 sequence: CASSLTGLVDPFSGANVLTF. For the CDR3, the DNA is TGTGCCAGCAGCTTAACCGGGCTAGTAGATCCTTTCTCTGGGGCCAACGTCCTGACTTTC. The V gene is TRBV7-9, the J gene TRBJ2-6, with D unresolved. Deletions cut 2 bases from V and 0 bases from J, with 20 bases between. Germline V gene data show CDR1 as SEHNR and CDR2 as FQNEAQ (reference sequence). The CDR3 consists of 20 residues. The whole variable domain, filled in from reference TRBV7-9 and TRBJ2-6, reads DTGVSQNPRHKITKRGQNVTFRCDPISEHNRLYWYRQTLGQGPEFLTYFQNEAQLEKSRLLSDRFSAERPKGSFSTLEIQRTEQGDSAMYLCASSLTGLVDPFSGANVLTFGAGSRLTVL.

V and J are TRBV10-3 and TRBJ2-1, with D hard to call. V lost 10 bases and J lost 0, with 13 bases in between. CDR1 is ENHRY and CDR2 is SYGVKD in the germline V gene. This CDR3 comprises 14 residues. CDR3 in amino acids: CASPRASSYNEQFF. The CDR3, as DNA: TGTGCCAGCCCCCGGGCTAGCTCCTACAATGAGCAGTTCTTC.

There are a few counts of this clonotype. CDR3 DNA: TGCAGCGTTGTCCCTGGACAGTTGATGGAGGGCTACACCTTC. This encodes CSVVPGQLMEGYTF. The chain carries TRBV29-1 and TRBJ1-2, with a tentative D call TRBD1 (6 bases). Germline-derived CDR1 and CDR2 are SQVTM and ANQGSEA. The CDR3 consists of 14 residues. Trimming removed 4 bases from V and 8 bases from J, with 20 bases in between.

V usage is TRBV6-5 and J usage is TRBJ2-5; tentative D call: TRBD2 (6 bases). The V gene lost 4 bases and the J gene lost 4 bases, with 13 bases spanning the gap. The germline CDR1 and CDR2 sequences are MNHEY and SVGAGI. This CDR3 has 14 residues. The CDR3 is CASSSTWRGETQYF. The DNA for the CDR3 is TGTGCCAGCAGTTCGACGTGGAGGGGAGAGACCCAGTACTTC.

In its sample, this clonotype was seen many times. The rearrangement joins TRBV24-1 to TRBJ2-3; D may be TRBD1 or TRBD2 (5 bases each). CDR3 size: 14 residues. V lost 1 base to trimming and J lost 5 bases, with 9 bases between them. Germline V gene sequence: CDR1 KGHDR, CDR2 SFDVKD. DNA for the CDR3: TGTGCCACCAGTGATTTTAAGGGGAGAGATACGCAGTATTTT. It is translated as CATSDFKGRDTQYF.

This clonotype was observed many times. The rearrangement links TRBV29-1 to TRBJ2-3; 9 bases map to TRBD1. The CDR3 is made up of 13 amino acids. Germline V CDR1 and CDR2: SQVTM, ANQGSEA. V was pared by 6 bases and J by 4 bases, with 5 bases of the junction left unmatched. CDR3 sequence: CSVPGQGADTQYF. For the CDR3, the DNA is TGCAGCGTGCCGGGACAGGGTGCAGATACGCAGTATTTT.

This clonotype was observed many times. The chain combines TRBV24-1 with TRBJ2-7; 12 bases align to TRBD2. CDR1 is KGHDR, CDR2 SFDVKD, per germline. J gave up 1 base and V 4 bases, and 4 bases lay outside the gene matches. This CDR3 has 16 amino acids. CDR3 DNA: TGTGCCACCAGTGACCGGACTAGCGGGAAGTCCTACGAGCAGTACTTC. It encodes CATSDRTSGKSYEQYF.

Notes on this clonotype: A far more abundant clone sits one base away, making this likely a read error. The V and J genes are TRBV2 and TRBJ2-5, with 10 positions matching TRBD2. Germline V gives CDR1 SNHLY, CDR2 FYNNEI. The CDR3 spans 16 residues. V dropped 6 bases and J dropped 11; count of bases not matched to a gene: 18. The CDR3 loop is CASSFLAGVTYNEQYF. CDR3 nucleotides: TGTGCCAGCAGCTTCCTAGCGGGAGTAACCTACAATGAGCAGTACTTC.

This clonotype was found many times. The chain recombines TRBV28 with TRBJ2-7, with unresolved D. Trimming took off 4 bases at V and 4 bases at J, with 5 bases between the two ends. Germline V gene sequence: CDR1 MDHEN, CDR2 SYDVKM. The CDR3 has 11 amino acids. CDR3 amino acids: CASSWVYEQYF. The CDR3 nucleotides are TGTGCCAGCAGTTGGGTTTACGAGCAGTACTTC.

This clonotype has ten or more counts. This chain joins TRBV28 and TRBJ2-3; either TRBD1 or TRBD2 may supply D (6 bases each). CDR3 length: 15 residues. Germline lookup yields CDR1 MDHEN and CDR2 SYDVKM. V lost 10 bases and J 3 bases, leaving 20 bases between the germline ends. The CDR3 reads CAIGGAGEGTDTQYF. The CDR3 nucleotides are TGTGCCATCGGAGGGGCAGGGGAAGGAACAGATACGCAGTATTTT.

This clonotype was picked up many times. The chain employs TRBV11-3 and TRBJ2-1; D is perhaps TRBD2 (6 bases). V was cut by 7 bases and J by 10 bases, with 26 bases left in between. Germline V CDR1 and CDR2: SGHNT, YENEEA. This CDR3 has 16 amino acids. DNA for the CDR3: TGTGCCAGCACAACCCAGGGATGGGGAGGCTATTGGGAGCAGTTCTTC. Translated: CASTTQGWGGYWEQFF.

Only a few counts were recorded for this clonotype. CDR3 loop: CSAMAGPKETQYF. CDR3 nucleotide sequence: TGCAGTGCTATGGCGGGACCTAAAGAGACCCAGTACTTC. V gene TRBV20-1 combines with J gene TRBJ2-5; possible D gene TRBD2, 6 bases. Trimming cost V 4 bases and J 3 bases, with 12 bases left between them. Looked up from germline, CDR1 is DFQATT and CDR2 is SNEGSKA (reference sequence). This CDR3 is 13 amino acids long.

This clonotype was counted at least ten times. This chain uses TRBV2 with TRBJ1-2; D gene uncertain. The germline gives CDR1 SNHLY, CDR2 FYNNEI. This CDR3 spans 9 amino acids. V shed 10 bases and J shed 13 bases, with 13 bases lying between them. The CDR3 reads CAITTATTF. The DNA for the CDR3 is TGTGCCATCACCACCGCAACCACCTTC. Together with reference TRBV2 and TRBJ1-2, the CDR3 gives the full variable domain: EPEVTQTPSHQVTQMGQEVILRCVPISNHLYFYWYRQILGQKVEFLVSFYNNEISEKSEIFDDQFSVERPDGSNFTLKIRSTKLEDSAMYFCAITTATTFGSGTRLTVV.

In this sample, this clonotype turned up many times. V usage is TRBV11-3 and J usage is TRBJ1-6, with D possibly matching TRBD1 (6 bases). This CDR3 has 13 residues. The V and J ends lost 5 bases and 8 bases respectively, with 10 bases between them. Germline V gene sequence: CDR1 SGHNT, CDR2 YENEEA. CDR3 nucleotide sequence: TGTGCCAGCAGCGTCAACAGGGATTCACCCCTCCACTTT. This sequence encodes CASSVNRDSPLHF.

Only a few counts were recorded for this clonotype. The V and J genes are TRBV28 and TRBJ2-1; D gene unclear. Trimming cost V 8 bases and J 0 bases, with 11 bases left between them. The CDR3 covers 14 residues. CDR1 and CDR2 from the germline V gene are MDHEN and SYDVKM. Here the CDR3 DNA reads TGTGCCAGCTTTCCGGGTAGCTCCTACAATGAGCAGTTCTTC. It codes for CASFPGSSYNEQFF.